This paragraph covers one T cell receptor (beta chain) sequence. The specificity of this receptor is unknown. No quality values exist for individual bases; no much larger clone is one base distant. This sample was taken from a study of PD-L1 blockade in urothelial cancer (dated by TCRdb to between 2016 and 2019). A note on the overall study: Therapy was started at some point between 2014 and 2016 for all patients, and atezolizumab 1,200 mg was administered intravenously every 3 weeks. A median of 141,255 T cells and some 82,000 unique TCRs was obtained from blood samples, and a median clonality of roughly 0.08 was observed. Pretreatment tumor samples, along with matched peripheral blood collected serially before and after atezolizumab treatment, underwent TCR sequencing. About 90% of the roughly 29 patients were identified as males with urothelial cancer of bladder origin, and a prior smoking history was reported by 18 of 29 patients. An exploratory multi-omic analysis was conducted of the somatic, immune and clinical correlates of response to PD-L1 blockade with atezolizumab in urothelial cancer. Blood samples were analyzed 3 weeks after the start of treatment (second dose) and 6 weeks after the start of treatment. Durable clinical benefit meant progression-free survival longer than 6 months, and TCR features were also tested against progression-free and overall survival. An ECOG performance status of 0 or 1 was recorded for the patients, and 0 to 3 prior chemotherapy regimens had been received by the patients. Pretreatment blood TCR-seq was available for about 27 patients, at least one posttreatment blood collection was obtained for some 24 patients, and tumor TCR-seq was available for some 24 patients. Whole exome sequencing and RNA sequencing of pretreatment tumors were performed alongside TCR sequencing in the same patients. Durable clinical benefit was achieved by nine patients but not by the remaining 20.

A cohort of more than 25 patients with locally advanced or metastatic urothelial carcinoma, treated at Memorial Sloan Kettering on a trial protocol, was included. Peripheral blood mononuclear cells were collected pretreatment and during treatment, at between 1 and 8 total time points per patient. The Qiagen DNeasy Blood extraction kit was used to purify genomic DNA from total PBMCs and from tumor samples. PBMCs were collected pretreatment and during treatment, and were isolated and stored as previously described. From the cysteine up to the phenylalanine, the CDR3 has a length of 18 residues. Only the CDR3 DNA is retained, 54 bases long and in frame from the first base. Reading the germline V gene (reference sequence) gives CDR1 MNHEY and CDR2 SMNVEV. V lost 9 bases and J lost 0 bases, and the count of bases not matched to a germline gene is 16. Synthetic TCR analog templates were spiked into each PCR so that absolute template abundance could be estimated from read counts. Using the immunoSEQ assay, TCRbeta CDR3 regions were amplified from genomic DNA with bias-controlled V and J gene primers. Rearranged TCRbeta segments were sequenced at approximately 20X coverage. The source study handled its data this way. Sequencing errors were corrected by clustering, and CDR3s were annotated against IMGT so that V, D and J genes could be assigned. Out-of-frame and stop-codon sequences were excluded, and only productive TCRbeta rearrangements were used in downstream analyses. Clonality was computed as one minus Shannon entropy normalized by the log of the number of unique productive sequences. Fisher's exact test with Benjamini-Hochberg correction, at a threshold of adjusted p below 0.01, was used to find clones that differed between time points or between blood and tumor. The table was pulled from immuneACCESS by TCRdb, which kept in-frame rearrangements only. Such tables lose some clones; where checked, under half of the loss comes from unresolved V genes, and the rest has no known cause. V and J calls and clone size are as listed in that table; D and trimming were resolved from the DNA. The sample includes some 32,000 clones, with 65% to 90% observed a single time. About 31% of the sample comes from the top ten.

What the work shows at the level of the full study, not this receptor alone: A pretreatment peripheral blood TCR clonality below the median was linked to improved progression-free and overall survival. Small sample size (n ≈ 29) and many exploratory analyses mean the results are intended to be hypothesis-generating. At 3 weeks after the start of treatment, tumor-associated TCR clones in peripheral blood had expanded more in patients with durable benefit (n of about 21, p = 0.022).

This receptor chain uses TRBV27 and TRBJ2-1; 8 central bases correspond to TRBD2. Sequencing used PBMCs, obtained around atezolizumab (anti-PD-L1) treatment. This TCR derives from a man aged 55-75 years with urothelial cancer. The DNA is as follows: TGTGCCAGGCCGAACGTTATTCAGCGGGAGTCCTCCTACAATGAGCAGTTCTTC. Translated, this is CARPNVIQRESSYNEQFF.